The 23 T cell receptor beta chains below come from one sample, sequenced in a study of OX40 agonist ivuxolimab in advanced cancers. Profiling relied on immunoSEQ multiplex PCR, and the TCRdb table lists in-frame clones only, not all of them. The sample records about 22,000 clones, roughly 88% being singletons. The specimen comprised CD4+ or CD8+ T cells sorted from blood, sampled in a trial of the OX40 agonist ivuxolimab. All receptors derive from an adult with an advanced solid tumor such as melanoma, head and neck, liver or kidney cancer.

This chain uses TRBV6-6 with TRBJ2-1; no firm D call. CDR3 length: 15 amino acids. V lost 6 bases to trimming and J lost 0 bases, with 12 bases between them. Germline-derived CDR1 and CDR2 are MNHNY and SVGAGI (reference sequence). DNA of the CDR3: TGTGCCAGCAGCCTGACACAGAGCTCCTACAATGAGCAGTTCTTC. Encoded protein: CASSLTQSSYNEQFF.

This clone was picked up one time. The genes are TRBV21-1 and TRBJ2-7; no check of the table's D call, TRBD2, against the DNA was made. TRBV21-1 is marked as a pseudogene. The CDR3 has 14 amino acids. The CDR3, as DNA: TGTGCCAGCAGCCCCTGCCTAGGAGGGAACGAGCAGTACTTC. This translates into CASSPCLGGNEQYF.

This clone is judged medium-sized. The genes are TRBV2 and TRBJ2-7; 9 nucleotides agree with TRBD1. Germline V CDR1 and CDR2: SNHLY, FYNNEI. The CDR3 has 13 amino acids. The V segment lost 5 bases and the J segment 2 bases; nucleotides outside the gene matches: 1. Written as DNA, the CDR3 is TGTGCCAGCAGTTGGACAGGGGCCTACGAGCAGTACTTC. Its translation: CASSWTGAYEQYF.

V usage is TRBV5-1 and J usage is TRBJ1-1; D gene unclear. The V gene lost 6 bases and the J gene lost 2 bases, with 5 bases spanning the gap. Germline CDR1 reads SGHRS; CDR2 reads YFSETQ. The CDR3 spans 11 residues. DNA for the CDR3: TGCGCCAGCATCCTTAACACTGAAGCTTTCTTT. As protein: CASILNTEAFF.

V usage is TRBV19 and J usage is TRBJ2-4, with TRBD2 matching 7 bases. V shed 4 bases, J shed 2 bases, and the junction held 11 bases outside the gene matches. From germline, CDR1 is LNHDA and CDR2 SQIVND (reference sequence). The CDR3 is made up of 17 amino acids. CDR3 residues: CASSTPGRELTKNIQYF. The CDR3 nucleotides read TGTGCCAGTAGTACCCCAGGGCGGGAGCTCACCAAAAACATTCAGTACTTC.

CDR3 DNA: TGTGCCAGCGATAGCGGGAGGGCCTCAGATACGCAGTATTTT. Residues: CASDSGRASDTQYF. The V gene is TRBV9, the J gene TRBJ2-3; 11 positions agree with TRBD2. The V segment lost 7 bases and the J segment 4 bases; nucleotides outside the gene matches: 5. The CDR3 is made up of 14 amino acids. CDR1 is SGDLS and CDR2 is YYNGEE in the germline V gene.

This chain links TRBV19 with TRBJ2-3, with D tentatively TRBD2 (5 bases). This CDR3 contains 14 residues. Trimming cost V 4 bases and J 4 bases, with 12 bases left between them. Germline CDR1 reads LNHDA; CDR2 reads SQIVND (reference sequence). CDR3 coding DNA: TGTGCCAGTAGTACTGAGGGCATTGCAGATACGCAGTATTTT. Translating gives CASSTEGIADTQYF.

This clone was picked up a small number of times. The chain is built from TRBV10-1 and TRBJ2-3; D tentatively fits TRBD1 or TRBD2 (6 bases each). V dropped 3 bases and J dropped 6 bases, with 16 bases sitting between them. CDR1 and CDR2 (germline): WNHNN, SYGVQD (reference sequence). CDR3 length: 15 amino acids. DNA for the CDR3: TGCGCCAGCAGTGATTCGGCCGGGGGCGTGGATACGCAGTATTTT. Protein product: CASSDSAGGVDTQYF.

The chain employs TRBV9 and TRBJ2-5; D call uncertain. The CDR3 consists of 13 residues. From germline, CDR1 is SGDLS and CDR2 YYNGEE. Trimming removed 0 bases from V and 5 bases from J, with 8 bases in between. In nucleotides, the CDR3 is TGTGCCAGCAGCGTAGACCTAAAGGAGACCCAGTACTTC. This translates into CASSVDLKETQYF.

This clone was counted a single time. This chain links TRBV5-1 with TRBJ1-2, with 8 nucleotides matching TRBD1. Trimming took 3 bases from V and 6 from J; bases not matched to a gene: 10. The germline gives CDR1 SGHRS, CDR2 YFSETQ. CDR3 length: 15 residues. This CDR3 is CASSYRDRSRDGYTF. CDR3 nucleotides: TGCGCCAGCAGCTACCGGGACAGGTCACGAGATGGCTACACCTTC.

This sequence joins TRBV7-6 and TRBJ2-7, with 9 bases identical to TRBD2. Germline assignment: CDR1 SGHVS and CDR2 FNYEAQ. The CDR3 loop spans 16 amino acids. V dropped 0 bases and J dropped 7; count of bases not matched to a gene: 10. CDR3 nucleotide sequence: TGTGCCAGCAGCTTAGCGCCTGGTAGCGGGAGAGGGGAGCAGTACTTC. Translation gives CASSLAPGSGRGEQYF.

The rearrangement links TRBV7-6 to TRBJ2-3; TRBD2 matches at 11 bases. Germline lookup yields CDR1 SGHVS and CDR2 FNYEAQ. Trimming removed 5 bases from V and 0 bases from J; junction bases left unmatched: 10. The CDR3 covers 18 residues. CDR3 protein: CASSVSGRARTSTDTQYF. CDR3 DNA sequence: TGTGCCAGCAGCGTTAGCGGGAGGGCCAGGACGAGCACAGATACGCAGTATTTT.

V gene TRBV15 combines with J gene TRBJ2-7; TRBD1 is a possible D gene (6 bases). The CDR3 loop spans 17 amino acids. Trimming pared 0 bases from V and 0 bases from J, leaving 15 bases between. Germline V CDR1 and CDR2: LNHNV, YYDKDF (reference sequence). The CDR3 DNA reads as TGTGCCACCAGCAGAGATTTGGGGGCCCTAAGCTCCTACGAGCAGTACTTC. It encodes CATSRDLGALSSYEQYF.

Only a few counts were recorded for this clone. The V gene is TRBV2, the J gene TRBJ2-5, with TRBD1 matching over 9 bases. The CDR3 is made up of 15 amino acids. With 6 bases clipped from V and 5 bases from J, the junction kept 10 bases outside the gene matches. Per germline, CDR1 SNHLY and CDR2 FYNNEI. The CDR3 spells CASRDRDRERETQYF. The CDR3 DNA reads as TGTGCCAGCAGGGACCGGGACAGGGAGAGGGAGACCCAGTACTTC.

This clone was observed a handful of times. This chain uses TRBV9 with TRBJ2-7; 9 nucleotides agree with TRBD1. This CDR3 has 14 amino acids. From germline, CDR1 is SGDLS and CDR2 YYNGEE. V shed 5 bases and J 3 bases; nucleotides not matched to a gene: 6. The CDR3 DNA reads TGTGCCAGCAGTCCAGGGGACAGGGTCTACGAGCAGTACTTC. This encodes CASSPGDRVYEQYF.

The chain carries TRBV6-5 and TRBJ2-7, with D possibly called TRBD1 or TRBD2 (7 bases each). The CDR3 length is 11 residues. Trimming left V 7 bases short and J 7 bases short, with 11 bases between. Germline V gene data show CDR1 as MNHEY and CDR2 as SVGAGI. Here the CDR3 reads CASTQGGEQYF. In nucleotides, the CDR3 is TGTGCCAGCACCCAGGGGGGGGAGCAGTACTTC.

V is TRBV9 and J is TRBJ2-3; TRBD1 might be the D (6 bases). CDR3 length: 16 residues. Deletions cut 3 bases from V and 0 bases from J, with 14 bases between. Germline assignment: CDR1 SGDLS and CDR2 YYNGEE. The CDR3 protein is CASSGGGARSTDTQYF. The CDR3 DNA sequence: TGTGCCAGCAGCGGAGGGGGAGCGCGAAGCACAGATACGCAGTATTTT.

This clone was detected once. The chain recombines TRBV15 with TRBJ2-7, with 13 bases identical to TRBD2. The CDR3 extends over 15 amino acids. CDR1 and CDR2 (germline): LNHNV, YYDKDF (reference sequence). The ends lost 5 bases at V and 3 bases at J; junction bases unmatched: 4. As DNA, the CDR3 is TGTGCCACCAGCGGCGGGACTAGCGGGATCTACGAGCAGTACTTC. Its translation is CATSGGTSGIYEQYF.

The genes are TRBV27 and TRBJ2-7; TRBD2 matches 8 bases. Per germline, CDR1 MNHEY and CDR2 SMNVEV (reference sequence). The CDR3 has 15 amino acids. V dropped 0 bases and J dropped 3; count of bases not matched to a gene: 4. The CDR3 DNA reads TGTGCCAGCAGTTTATCGCGGGGGGCTGGCTACGAGCAGTACTTC. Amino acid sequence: CASSLSRGAGYEQYF.

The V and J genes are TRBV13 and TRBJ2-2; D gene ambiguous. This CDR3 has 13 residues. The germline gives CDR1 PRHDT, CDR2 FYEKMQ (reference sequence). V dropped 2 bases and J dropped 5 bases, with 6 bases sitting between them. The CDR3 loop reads CASSLKSTGELFF. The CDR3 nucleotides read TGTGCCAGCAGCTTAAAGTCAACCGGGGAGCTGTTTTTT.

CDR3 sequence: CASGPGTGEEETQYF. The CDR3, as DNA: TGTGCTAGTGGCCCGGGGACAGGGGAGGAGGAGACCCAGTACTTC. The J gene is TRBJ2-5, the V gene TRBV12-5; 10 nucleotides agree with TRBD1. V gave up 6 bases and J gave up 5 bases; unmatched junction bases: 9. Looked up from germline, CDR1 is LGHNT and CDR2 is FRNRAP. CDR3 size: 15 residues.

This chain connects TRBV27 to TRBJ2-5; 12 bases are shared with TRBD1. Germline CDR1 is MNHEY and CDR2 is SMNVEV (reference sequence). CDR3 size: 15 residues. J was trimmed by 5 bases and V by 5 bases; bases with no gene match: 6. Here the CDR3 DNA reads TGTGCCAGCAGTCGAGGGACAGGGGGCGTTGAGACCCAGTACTTC. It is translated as CASSRGTGGVETQYF.

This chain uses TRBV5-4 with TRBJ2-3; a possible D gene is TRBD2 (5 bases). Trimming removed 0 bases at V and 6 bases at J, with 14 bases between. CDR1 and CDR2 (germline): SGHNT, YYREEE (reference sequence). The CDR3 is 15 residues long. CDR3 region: CASSLGTGSGDTQYF. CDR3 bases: TGTGCCAGCAGCTTGGGAACGGGGTCCGGGGATACGCAGTATTTT.